A selection of T cell receptor beta chains follows, all from one sample in a study of spatial heterogeneity in lung cancer. MiXCR was run by TCRdb on the 5' RACE reads, yielding one entry per CDR3 protein. Among about 9,600 distinct CDR3 sequences, approximately 12% were seen once, and the ten largest hold more than 9%. Sequencing was performed on lung tumor tissue, taken at surgery. The receptors shown here come from a male donor with early-stage non-small cell lung cancer. Both conserved end residues are part of each CDR3.

CDR3 length	V gene	CDR3 protein
12	TRBV29-1	CSVGEAGNTIYF
13	TRBV7-6	CASSSQEHTEAFF
14	TRBV6-6	CASDWRGLANEQFF
11	TRBV12-3/TRBV12-4	CASSRAGTGFF
14	TRBV12-3/TRBV12-4	CASTVLAGGGELFF
14	TRBV7-2	CASSLVRVYNEQFF
13	TRBV18	CASSPDQGSEQYF
18	TRBV7-8	CASSPRTLEAGIYNEQFF
14	TRBV2	CASSEATAKNIQYF
16	TRBV5-1	CASSLDWDTIPYGYTF
15	TRBV7-8	CASSLGRAGFQPQHF
14	TRBV6-1	CASSSEGGMTEAFF
15	TRBV28	CASSSVGVSNQPQHF
14	TRBV2	CASSFSGRTDTQYF
15	TRBV4-2	CASRPRGNSQETQYF
14	TRBV29-1	CSVEDLGFQETQHF
14	TRBV29-1	CSVEDRGSAYEQYF
14	TRBV29-1	CSVRLAGRHVEQYF
12	TRBV11-3	CASSTKSYEQYF
17	TRBV6-1	CASDDPLDSLTYNEQFF
13	TRBV7-9	CASSSAQGYGYTF
16	TRBV6-5	CASRGLGSFSGNTIYF
12	TRBV7-9	CASSLQADTQYF
16	TRBV7-9	CASQPSGQGSYNEQFF
15	TRBV6-5	CASSGGTSGSGELFF
11	TRBV10-3	CAISELDEQFF
12	TRBV6-5	CASSPGVGEQFF
14	TRBV10-3	CAISGPRGAYGYTF
15	TRBV27	CASSTTTSGSLEQYF
14	TRBV7-9	CASRSSGSTDTQYF
14	TRBV6-5	CASTWGTHGQPQHF
15	TRBV7-2	CASRLAAAAYNEQFF
14	TRBV5-1	CASSGGQSNEKLFF
14	TRBV27	CASSLTSDYNEQFF
19	TRBV4-2	CASSHHSGGRAAYTDTQYF
15	TRBV5-1	CASSLGAGLNTEAFF
14	TRBV27	CASSLSAIVEKLFF
13	TRBV7-3	CASSSGTGDEQYF
16	TRBV5-6	CASSFGIAGGTGELFF
12	TRBV28	CASSTGGTAQHF
14	TRBV20-1	CSAKTVTSTDTQYF
16	TRBV5-1	CASSLVGLAGGNEQFF
14	TRBV27	CASAPGTGYYEQYF
13	TRBV20-1	CSASPSPTGELFF
17	TRBV12-3/TRBV12-4	CASSKPYPNLWGREQFF
14	TRBV21-1	CASSKDGVKETQYF
13	TRBV4-2	CASSQGGWVPQHF
16	TRBV6-2/TRBV6-3	CASSPPTSGRYNEQFF
14	TRBV19	CASSIAQGNYGYTF
15	TRBV6-6	CASSINRGANTEAFF
15	TRBV6-6	CASSYSAGGIAEAFF
18	TRBV4-1	CASSQKGHESSGANVLTF
16	TRBV24-1	CATRPSGVRTNEKLFF
14	TRBV7-6	CASRLADGGGEQFF